Below, one T cell receptor (beta chain) is given with its context. Its binding antigen is unknown. Base qualities are not at hand, and no much larger clone is one base apart. The CDR3, cysteine through phenylalanine, is 16 amino acids long. The sequence is cut down to CDR3 DNA, 48 bases in frame from base 1. Relative to germline, V is 4 bases shorter and J is 8 bases shorter, with 21 bases between their ends. According to the germline V gene (reference sequence), CDR1 reads LGHDT and CDR2 reads YNNKEL. This sample is drawn from a study of blood T cells in healthy people across ages (dated by TCRdb to the mid-2010s). Turning to the overall study: In model experiments, template switching captured roughly one uniquely barcoded TCR beta cDNA molecule for every two T cells. The study measured age-related changes in TCR beta repertoire diversity using deep sequencing normalized with unique cDNA molecular identifiers. Donors were grouped into four age groups: young (average 16 years), middle-aged (39), aged (about 60) and long-lived (approximately 82). To avoid experimental bias, donors of different ages were distributed randomly across sequencing lanes. For two donors (one aged 18 to 29 and one aged 80 or older), the study analyzed two additional independent replicas of 1 million unique cDNA reads from the same blood draw.

General conclusions and limits of the study: Observed TCR beta diversity per million T cells fell roughly linearly with age, and a significant reduction was already apparent by age roughly 41. Compared with the aged group, the long-lived group had more naive CD4+ T cells, fewer expanded clones and increased TCR diversity, suggesting age selection. Estimates of total diversity based on one million sequenced T cells were considered lower bounds and underestimates. Conclusive comparison of naive and antigen-experienced compartments was prevented by the profiling of bulk unsorted PBMCs. The CMV infection status of donors was not known, potentially confounding age-related changes in expanded clonotypes. Observed TCR beta diversity correlated strongly with the percentage of naive T cells measured by flow cytometry.

Systemically healthy Caucasian individuals from Russia, some 40 in total and aged roughly 6 to 95 years, were included as donors. Around 10 milliliters of peripheral blood were drawn from each donor into EDTA-treated Vacutainer tubes. Ficoll-Paque density-gradient centrifugation was used to isolate PBMCs, with at least 6 million per sample. Total RNA was extracted from PBMCs with Trizol reagent, with at least 6 micrograms obtained per sample. For every donor, an aliquot of PBMCs went through flow cytometry to measure the percentages of naive CD45RAhigh/CD27high T cells. The method was 5' RACE. Sequenced on an Illumina HiSeq 2500. A second PCR of 7 to 11 cycles was run with a J-beta primer mix and a sample-barcoded 5' primer. A unique molecular identifier was introduced onto each TCR beta cDNA molecule by a template-switch 5' adaptor carrying 12 random nucleotides. At least 2.5 million CDR3-containing paired-end reads were obtained from each sample. The Mint cDNA synthesis kit, primed by a TRBC-specific oligonucleotide, was used to synthesize first-strand cDNA from all RNA. Following uracil-DNA glycosylase treatment, a first 18-cycle PCR with universal primers M1SS and BC2_uni_R was performed on all cDNA. The authors' pipeline ran thus. For normalization, 1 million high-quality reads, each with a distinct molecular identifier, were randomly selected from each sample. Instead of being binned into consensus sequences, reads with shared molecular identifiers were discarded. MiTCR, with a Q25 quality threshold and the strictest error-elimination algorithm, was used for CDR3 identification, clonotype clustering and error correction. A nonparametric unseen species model with Euler transformation was used to estimate a lower bound on total TCR beta diversity. Clones were called with MiXCR by TCRdb after fastp trimmed the public reads at Q25, and only in-frame beta chains were retained. CDR3 protein duplicates are merged, each entry listing the most common genes and DNA. Clone size and V and J calls follow TCRdb, not the original study. This sample comprises 1.5 million or so distinct CDR3 sequences, about 43% of them detected only once. Less than 8% of the sample goes to the ten largest clones.

The sequenced material came from blood. The V and J genes are TRBV3-1 and TRBJ1-5; a tentative D match to TRBD1 spans 6 bases. This TCR came from a woman aged 18-35 years in good health. The DNA reads TGTGCCAGCAGCCCAGGGGCGTGGGGGTCTGAGGAGCCCCAGCATTTT. Its protein is CASSPGAWGSEEPQHF.